Sequencing of this T cell receptor beta chain was carried out in a study of blood T cell repertoires in COVID-19. Per the germline V gene, CDR1 is GTSNPN and CDR2 is SVGIG (reference sequence). CDR3 length equals 14 residues. V lost 2 bases, J lost 1 base, and 8 bases lay in between. Under the authors' procedure: Amplification of reference gene primers provided the estimated nucleated cell counts. This table comes from immunoSEQ multiplex PCR, and its TCRdb copy is limited to in-frame clones, with some not included. Clone size and V and J calls were adopted from that table, with D and trimming inferred from the DNA. The sample consists of 55,000 to 75,000 clones, roughly 82% of them appearing once.

This chain joins TRBV30 and TRBJ2-2; no clear D. The TCR originated in a man aged 80 or over with active COVID-19. Sample: peripheral blood. This chain's CDR3 is CAWSMGRNTGELFF. CDR3 nucleotides: TGTGCCTGGAGTATGGGCAGGAACACCGGGGAGCTGTTTTTT.